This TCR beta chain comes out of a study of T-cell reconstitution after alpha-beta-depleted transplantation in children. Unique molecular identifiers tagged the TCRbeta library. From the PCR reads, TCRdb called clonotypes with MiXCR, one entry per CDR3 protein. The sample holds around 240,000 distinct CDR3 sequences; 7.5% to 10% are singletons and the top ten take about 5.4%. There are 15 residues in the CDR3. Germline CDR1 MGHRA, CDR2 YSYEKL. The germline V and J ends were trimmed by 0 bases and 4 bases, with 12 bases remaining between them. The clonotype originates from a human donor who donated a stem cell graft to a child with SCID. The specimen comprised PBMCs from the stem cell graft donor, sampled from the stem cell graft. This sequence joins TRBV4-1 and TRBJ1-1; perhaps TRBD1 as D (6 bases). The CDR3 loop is CASSQDRGGGTEAFF. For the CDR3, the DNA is TGCGCCAGCAGCCAAGACAGGGGAGGCGGCACTGAAGCTTTCTTT.